Given below is one T cell receptor (beta chain) in context. V was cut by 0 bases and J by 5 bases, with 11 bases left in between. The CDR3 has 14 amino acids. From germline, CDR1 is SGHNT and CDR2 YYREEE (reference sequence). The sample originates from a study of shared clonotypes between healthy human individuals. On the study more broadly: Per-donor plates numbered three CD4 naive, three CD4 memory, two CD8 naive and one CD8 memory.

Caucasian adults living in Nashville, Tennessee, provided all samples. Naive CD45RA+ and memory CD45RA-negative subsets were split from CD4+ cells. The repertoire was sequenced with immunoSEQ multiplex PCR; TCRdb's copy has only in-frame clones and lacks some. The repertoire consists of about 680,000 clones, with 73% occurring once and the leading ten covering 1.5% to 2%. Sample: memory CD4+ T cells sorted from blood. Subset described: CD45RA-negative fraction. This clonotype originated in a woman in her thirties in good health. The rearrangement joins TRBV5-4 to TRBJ1-1, with D possibly matching TRBD1 (6 bases). CDR3 DNA: TGTGCCAGCAGCTTGGGCGGGGGCGCTACTGAAGCTTTCTTT. Translation: CASSLGGGATEAFF.